The T cell receptor beta chain under discussion was sequenced for a study of cytomegalovirus exposure and HLA in healthy donors. Study observations and caveats: A missense DCLRE1C variant was associated with V- and J-gene trimming of TCR beta chains in a later analysis, and an independent cohort replicated the association. Solely CMV serostatus was available to characterize immune exposure. Per a later analysis, HLA-associated TCR beta chains showed more clonal expansion than other, equally common TCR beta chains.

In the PCR, 60 Vbeta and 13 Jbeta primers were used. Clones were sequenced by immunoSEQ multiplex PCR, and TCRdb holds only the in-frame ones, with some missing. This table has some 100,000 clones, roughly three quarters appearing once. Notes on this clone: What it recognizes is unknown. Other DNA sequences from this sample encode an identical CDR3 as well.

The V gene lost 1 base and the J gene lost 4 bases, with 7 bases spanning the gap. Germline V gene sequence: CDR1 SEHNR, CDR2 FQNEAQ (reference sequence). The CDR3 is 13 residues long. Healthy bone marrow donors made up the donor group. The rearrangement joins TRBV7-9 to TRBJ1-1, with no clear D. This TCR was sampled from a male donor in good health and CMV-seropositive. Sequencing input: PBMCs. CDR3 nucleotides: TGTGCCAGCAGCTTAGATACTGGCACTGAAGCTTTCTTT. Translated: CASSLDTGTEAFF.